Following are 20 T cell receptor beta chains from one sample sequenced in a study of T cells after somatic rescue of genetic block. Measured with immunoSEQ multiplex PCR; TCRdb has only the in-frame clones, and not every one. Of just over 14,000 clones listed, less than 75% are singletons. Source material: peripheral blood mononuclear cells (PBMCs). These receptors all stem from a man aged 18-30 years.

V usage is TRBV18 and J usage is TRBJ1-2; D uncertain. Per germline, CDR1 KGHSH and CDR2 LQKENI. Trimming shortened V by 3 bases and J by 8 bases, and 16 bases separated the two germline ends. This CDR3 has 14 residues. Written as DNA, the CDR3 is TGTGCCAGCTCACCGGACGGCAGACGACGAGGCTACACCTTC. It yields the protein CASSPDGRRRGYTF.

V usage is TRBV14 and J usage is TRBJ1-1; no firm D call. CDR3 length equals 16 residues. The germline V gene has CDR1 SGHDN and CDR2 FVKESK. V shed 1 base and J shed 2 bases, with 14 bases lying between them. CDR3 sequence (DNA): TGTGCCAGCAGCCAAGGAACAGCCTACATTAACACTGAAGCTTTCTTT. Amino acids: CASSQGTAYINTEAFF.

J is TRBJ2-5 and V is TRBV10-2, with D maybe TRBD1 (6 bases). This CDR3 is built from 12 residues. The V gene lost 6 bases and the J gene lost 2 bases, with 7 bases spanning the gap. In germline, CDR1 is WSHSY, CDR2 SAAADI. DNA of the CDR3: TGCGCCAGCAGAGGACAGCAAGAGACCCAGTACTTC. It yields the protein CASRGQQETQYF.

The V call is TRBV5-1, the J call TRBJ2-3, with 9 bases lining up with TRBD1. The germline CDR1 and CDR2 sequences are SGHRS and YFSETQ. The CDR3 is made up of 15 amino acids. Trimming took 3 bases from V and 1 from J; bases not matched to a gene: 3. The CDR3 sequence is CASSSGQGGTDTQYF. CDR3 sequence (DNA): TGCGCCAGCAGCTCGGGACAGGGAGGCACAGATACGCAGTATTTT.

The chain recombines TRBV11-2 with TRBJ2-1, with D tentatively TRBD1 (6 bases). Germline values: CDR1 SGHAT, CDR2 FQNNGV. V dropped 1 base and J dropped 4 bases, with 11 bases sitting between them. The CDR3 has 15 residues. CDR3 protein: CASSLAWGPYNEQFF. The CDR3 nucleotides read TGTGCCAGCAGCTTAGCCTGGGGGCCTTACAATGAGCAGTTCTTC.

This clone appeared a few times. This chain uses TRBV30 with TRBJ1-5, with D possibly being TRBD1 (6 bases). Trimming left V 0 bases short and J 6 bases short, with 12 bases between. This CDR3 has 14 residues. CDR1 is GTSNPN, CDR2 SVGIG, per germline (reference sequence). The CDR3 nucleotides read TGTGCCTGGAGTGTGAAACAGGGCGGTCAGCCCCAGCATTTT. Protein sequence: CAWSVKQGGQPQHF.

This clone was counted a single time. This CDR3 reads CASNRIDSGNTIYF. The CDR3 DNA sequence: TGTGCCAGCAACCGGATCGACTCTGGAAACACCATATATTTT. This rearrangement joins TRBV9 to TRBJ1-3; D is undetermined. From germline, CDR1 is SGDLS and CDR2 YYNGEE. The CDR3 length is 14 residues. Deletions cut 6 bases from V and 0 bases from J, with 10 bases between.

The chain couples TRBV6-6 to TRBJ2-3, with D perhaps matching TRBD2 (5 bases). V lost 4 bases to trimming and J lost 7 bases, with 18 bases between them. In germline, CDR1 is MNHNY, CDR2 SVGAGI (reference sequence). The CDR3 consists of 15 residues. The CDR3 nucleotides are TGTGCCAGCAGTTCACGAGGCTTGCTCGGGAATACGCAGTATTTT. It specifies CASSSRGLLGNTQYF.

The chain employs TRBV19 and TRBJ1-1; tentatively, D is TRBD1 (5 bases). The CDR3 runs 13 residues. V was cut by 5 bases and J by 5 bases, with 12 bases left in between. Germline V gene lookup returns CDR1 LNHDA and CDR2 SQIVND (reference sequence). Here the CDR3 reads CASSFRQMTEAFF. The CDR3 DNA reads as TGTGCCAGTAGTTTTAGACAGATGACTGAAGCTTTCTTT.

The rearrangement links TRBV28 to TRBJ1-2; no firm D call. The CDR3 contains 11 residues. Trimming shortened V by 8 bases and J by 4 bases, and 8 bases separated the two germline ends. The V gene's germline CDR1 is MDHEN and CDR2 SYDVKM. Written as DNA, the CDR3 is TGTGCCAGCGCCGAGGGCTATGGCTACACCTTC. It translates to CASAEGYGYTF.

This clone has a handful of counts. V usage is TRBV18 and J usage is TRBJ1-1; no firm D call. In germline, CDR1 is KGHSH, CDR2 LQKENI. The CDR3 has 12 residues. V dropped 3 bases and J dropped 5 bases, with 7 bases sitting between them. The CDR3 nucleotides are TGTGCCAGCTCACCTCTCAGAACTGAAGCTTTCTTT. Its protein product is CASSPLRTEAFF.

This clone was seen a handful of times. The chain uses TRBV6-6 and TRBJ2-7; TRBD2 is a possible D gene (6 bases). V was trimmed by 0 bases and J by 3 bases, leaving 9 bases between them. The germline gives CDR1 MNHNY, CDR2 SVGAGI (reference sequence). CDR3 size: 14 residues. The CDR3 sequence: CASSYSRGVYEQYF. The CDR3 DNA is TGTGCCAGCAGTTACTCGCGGGGCGTCTACGAGCAGTACTTC.

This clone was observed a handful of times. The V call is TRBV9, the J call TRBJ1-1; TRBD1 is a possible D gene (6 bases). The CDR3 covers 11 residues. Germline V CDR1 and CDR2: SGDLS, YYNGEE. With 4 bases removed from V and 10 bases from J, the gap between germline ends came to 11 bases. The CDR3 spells CASSRGGAAFF. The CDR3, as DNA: TGTGCCAGCAGCCGTGGGGGGGCAGCTTTCTTT.

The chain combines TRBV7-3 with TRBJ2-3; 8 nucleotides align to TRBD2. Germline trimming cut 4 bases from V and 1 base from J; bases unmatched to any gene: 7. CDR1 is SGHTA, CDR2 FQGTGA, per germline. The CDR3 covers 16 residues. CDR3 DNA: TGTGCCAGCAGCTCCTCTACGGGACTAGGCACAGATACGCAGTATTTT. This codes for CASSSSTGLGTDTQYF.

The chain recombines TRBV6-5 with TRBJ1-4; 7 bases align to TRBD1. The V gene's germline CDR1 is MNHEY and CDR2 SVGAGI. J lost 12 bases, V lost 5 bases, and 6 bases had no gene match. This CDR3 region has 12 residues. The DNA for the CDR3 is TGTGCCAGCAGTCTGACAGGGTTAGAACTGTTTTTT. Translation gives CASSLTGLELFF.

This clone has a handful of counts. The CDR3 here is CAISEPHSSGNEQFF. In DNA, the CDR3 is TGTGCCATCAGTGAGCCTCACTCTAGCGGGAACGAGCAGTTCTTC. V is TRBV10-3 and J is TRBJ2-1; TRBD2 agrees at 9 bases. CDR1 ENHRY and CDR2 SYGVKD come from the germline V gene. The CDR3 extends over 15 amino acids. Germline trimming cut 2 bases from V and 10 bases from J; bases unmatched to any gene: 9.

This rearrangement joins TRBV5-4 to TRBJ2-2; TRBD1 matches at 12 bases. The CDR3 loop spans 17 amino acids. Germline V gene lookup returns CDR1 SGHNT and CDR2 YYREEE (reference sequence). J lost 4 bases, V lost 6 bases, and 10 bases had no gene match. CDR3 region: CASTHPGTGGITGELFF. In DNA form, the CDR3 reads TGTGCCAGCACCCACCCCGGGACAGGGGGCATCACCGGGGAGCTGTTTTTT.

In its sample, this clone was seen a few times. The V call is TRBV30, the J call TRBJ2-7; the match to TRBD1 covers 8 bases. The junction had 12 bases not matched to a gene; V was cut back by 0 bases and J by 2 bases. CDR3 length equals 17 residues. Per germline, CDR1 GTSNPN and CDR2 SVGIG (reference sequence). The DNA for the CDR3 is TGTGCCTGGAGTGTTATTAGGGCAGGGGGCAACACCTACGAGCAGTACTTC. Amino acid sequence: CAWSVIRAGGNTYEQYF.

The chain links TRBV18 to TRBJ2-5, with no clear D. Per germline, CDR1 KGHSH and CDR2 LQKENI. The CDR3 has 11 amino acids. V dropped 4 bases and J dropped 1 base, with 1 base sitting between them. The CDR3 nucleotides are TGTGCCAGCTCACTCCAAGAGACCCAGTACTTC. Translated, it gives CASSLQETQYF.

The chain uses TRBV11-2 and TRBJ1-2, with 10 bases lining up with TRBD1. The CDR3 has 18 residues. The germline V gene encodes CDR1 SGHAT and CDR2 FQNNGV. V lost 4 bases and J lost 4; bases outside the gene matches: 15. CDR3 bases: TGTGCCAGCAGCTCCTCCCGAAGTGGACAGGGGGGGAGCTATGGCTACACCTTC. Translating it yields CASSSSRSGQGGSYGYTF.